Listed here is a single TCR beta chain. Its antigen is unidentified. Trimming removed 5 bases from V and 1 base from J, with 10 bases in between. The CDR3 covers 13 residues. Germline V gene lookup returns CDR1 SGHDT and CDR2 YYEEEE. In TCRdb, the reads were re-called with MiXCR into one record per CDR3 protein. This sample has about a million distinct CDR3 sequences; roughly 31% occur once, and the top ten carry more than 12%. The data belong to a study of T cell repertoires in cytomegalovirus infection. Study in general: Public TCR beta signatures indicated both CMV infection and matching HLA type.

The genes are TRBV5-6 and TRBJ2-7, with D possibly matching TRBD1 (6 bases). This sequence originates from a human donor in good health (CMV status not recorded). Some clones in this sample may be carry-over from other donors' samples. Sequencing was performed on cultured CD8+ T cells from PBMCs, taken from culture after CMV antigen stimulation. The CDR3 spells CASRVGQSYEQYF. CDR3 in DNA: TGTGCCAGCAGAGTGGGACAATCCTACGAGCAGTACTTC.